The sequence of this T cell receptor beta chain was determined in a study of cytomegalovirus exposure and HLA in healthy donors. Study-wide results and limits: It was reported that the classifier diagnosed cytomegalovirus status with high specificity and sensitivity in both the original and validation cohorts. Rare sequences made up most TCRs, while some public TCRs were found in many donors.

Regarding this clone: What it binds is unknown.

CDR1 SGHDN and CDR2 FVKESK come from the germline V gene. V was pared by 6 bases and J by 5 bases, with 9 bases of the junction left unmatched. The CDR3 has 15 residues. Donors were drawn from the approximately 120-subject validation cohort, separate from the approximately 670-subject first cohort. Assay: immunoSEQ multiplex PCR; the TCRdb copy retains only in-frame clones and omits some. The sample has about 120,000 clones, 89% seen once. The sequencing sample was made of PBMCs. This clonotype was sampled from a woman aged 18-29 years in good health and CMV-seronegative. The genes are TRBV14 and TRBJ2-2; TRBD2 matches 7 bases. CDR3 protein: CASSPRLAETGELFF. The CDR3 DNA reads as TGTGCCAGCAGTCCCAGGCTAGCGGAGACCGGGGAGCTGTTTTTT.